The rows below give T cell receptor beta chains drawn from one sample of a study of technical replicates of blood from a handful of donors. TCRdb's copy holds only in-frame clones and misses some; the assay was immunoSEQ multiplex PCR. The sample contains about 81,000 clones, about 96% of which appear only once. Sequenced input: T cells isolated from PBMCs. Receptors were obtained from a human donor in good health. Each CDR3 is given with its conserved first and last residue. The D gene is left open where the match is weak. Clone size appears in some rows only: once, few, many, or a class for an expanded clone.

TRBV5-1	-	-	TRBJ2-7	TGCGCCAGCAGCTTGGTCGGGAACGAGCAGTACTTC	CASSLVGNEQYF
TRBV11-3	-	-	TRBJ2-7	TGTGCCAGCAGCTTAATGGCAGGGCCTACCTACGAGCAGTACTTC	CASSLMAGPTYEQYF
TRBV25-1	-	-	TRBJ2-1	TGTGCCAGCAGTCCGGGACTGTACTACAATGAGCAGTTCTTC	CASSPGLYYNEQFF
TRBV5-6	-	-	TRBJ2-7	TGTGCCAGCAGCTTACTAGCCGCACACGACATTGCCTTCTCCTACGAGCAGTACTTC	CASSLLAAHDIAFSYEQYF
TRBV4-2	-	-	TRBJ1-5	TGTGCCAGCAGCCAAGATCGGCCTCTCGGCGGTCAGCCCCAGCATTTT	CASSQDRPLGGQPQHF
TRBV18	-	-	TRBJ1-6	TGTGCCAGCTCACCTCTCATCGCGACAGGTCATAATTCACCCCTCCACTTT	CASSPLIATGHNSPLHF
TRBV6-5	TRBD2	-	TRBJ2-7	TGTGCCAGCAGTCATAGCGGGGGGGCTGGAGAGCAGTACTTC	CASSHSGGAGEQYF
TRBV5-1	-	-	TRBJ2-3	TGCGCCAGCAGCTTGGGTACAGGGTCATCAACAGATACGCAGTATTTT	CASSLGTGSSTDTQYF
TRBV7-9	-	-	TRBJ2-1	TGTGCCAGCAGCTTAAGCGGAGTAATGAATGAGCAGTTCTTC	CASSLSGVMNEQFF
TRBV4-1	-	-	TRBJ1-1	TGCGCCAGCAGCCATGAGGGTGAGACTGAAGCTTTCTTT	CASSHEGETEAFF
TRBV10-2	-	-	TRBJ1-1	TGCGCCAGCACCTCCCGGGGTACTGAAGCTTTCTTT	CASTSRGTEAFF
TRBV6-5	TRBD1	-	TRBJ2-2	TGTGCCAGCAGATCAGGACAGGGCCCGCCCGGGGAGCTGTTTTTT	CASRSGQGPPGELFF
TRBV7-9	-	-	TRBJ2-3	TGTGCCAGCAGCCCGAGAGTCGGGTTAGATACGCAGTATTTT	CASSPRVGLDTQYF
TRBV6-6	-	once	TRBJ1-2	TGTGCCAGCAGTTACGGCGCGGGAGTAAACTATGGCTACACCTTC	CASSYGAGVNYGYTF
TRBV27	TRBD1	-	TRBJ1-1	TGTGCCAGCAGACTCTCTGTGGACAGGGGGCCTGAAGCTTTCTTT	CASRLSVDRGPEAFF
TRBV29-1	-	-	TRBJ2-1	TGCAGCGTTGAGCGAACCTACAATGAGCAGTTCTTC	CSVERTYNEQFF
TRBV7-9	TRBD1	-	TRBJ2-1	TGTGCCAGCAGCTCACTGGGGACAGGGGGCGGTGGACTACCAAATGAGCAGTTCTTC	CASSSLGTGGGGLPNEQFF
TRBV15	TRBD2	-	TRBJ2-1	TGTGCCACCAGCAGAGGTCTAGCGGGGGCCGGCTACAATGAGCAGTTCTTC	CATSRGLAGAGYNEQFF
TRBV4-1	TRBD1	-	TRBJ1-5	TGCGCCAGCAGCCAACCACCGGGACAGGGGATTCAGCCCCAGCATTTT	CASSQPPGQGIQPQHF
TRBV4-1	-	-	TRBJ1-2	TGCGCCAGCAGCCAAGCGGGGGTGGGGACCCTTTATGGCTACACCTTC	CASSQAGVGTLYGYTF
TRBV6-5	-	-	TRBJ1-5	TGTGCCAGCAGCAACGGGGTCTATAGCAATCAGCCCCAGCATTTT	CASSNGVYSNQPQHF
TRBV6-5	-	-	TRBJ2-5	TGTGCCAGCAATGCAGGGTGGTGGGAGACCCAGTACTTC	CASNAGWWETQYF
TRBV28	-	-	TRBJ2-7	TGTGCCAGCCTTACAGGGCCAAGTTCCTACGAGCAGTACTTC	CASLTGPSSYEQYF
TRBV7-8	-	-	TRBJ1-1	TGTGCCAGCAGCACCCTGGGTTGGGGGCTGGACACTGAAGCTTTCTTT	CASSTLGWGLDTEAFF
TRBV6-6	-	-	TRBJ1-2	TGTGCCAGCGTGCCCGGGGGCTACACCTTC	CASVPGGYTF
TRBV19	TRBD1	-	TRBJ1-1	TGTGCCAGTAGTATCCCCGGGACAGGGAACACTGAAGCTTTCTTT	CASSIPGTGNTEAFF
TRBV27	TRBD2	-	TRBJ2-7	TGTGCCAGCAGTTACGGGACTAGCTACGAGCAGTACTTC	CASSYGTSYEQYF
TRBV10-2	TRBD2	-	TRBJ2-1	TGCGCCAGCAGTGTTGAACTAGCGGGAGAACCGACTGGAAATGAGCAGTTCTTC	CASSVELAGEPTGNEQFF
TRBV6-6	TRBD1	-	TRBJ1-1	TGTGCCAGCAGTTACTCGCCGGGACAGAGGAACACTGAAGCTTTCTTT	CASSYSPGQRNTEAFF
TRBV11-3	-	-	TRBJ2-7	TGTGCCAGCAGCCCCTTTGAAGGGGGGACTACTAGCTCCTACGAGCAGTACTTC	CASSPFEGGTTSSYEQYF
TRBV6-5	-	-	TRBJ1-1	TGTGCCAGCAGTTACTCGAAATGGCACGGGGATGAAGCTTTCTTT	CASSYSKWHGDEAFF
TRBV27	TRBD1	-	TRBJ2-7	TGTGCCAGCAGTAGCACTCCGGGACAGGGCTACGAGCAGTACTTC	CASSSTPGQGYEQYF
TRBV6-5	-	-	TRBJ2-1	TGTGCCAGCAGTTCATCAGGATTTACTCACAATGAGCAGTTCTTC	CASSSSGFTHNEQFF
TRBV2	-	-	TRBJ2-7	TGTGCCAGCAGTGAAAGGGGTGCAGGTTCCTACGAGCAGTACTTC	CASSERGAGSYEQYF
TRBV30	-	-	TRBJ2-5	TGTGCCTGGGGCCTCTTAGGCGGGGAGACCCAGTACTTC	CAWGLLGGETQYF
TRBV4-1	TRBD1	-	TRBJ2-3	TGCGCCAGCAGCCAAGCGTCAGGGGGTCCATCTAGCACAGATACGCAGTATTTT	CASSQASGGPSSTDTQYF
TRBV4-2	-	-	TRBJ2-5	TGTGCCAGCAGCCAAGAATGGGTAGGGGGAGAGACCCAGTACTTC	CASSQEWVGGETQYF
TRBV10-1	TRBD1	-	TRBJ1-1	TGCGCCAGCAGTGAGAACTACAGGACAGGTGAAGCTTTCTTT	CASSENYRTGEAFF
TRBV28	TRBD1	-	TRBJ1-2	TGTGCCAGCAGGCTTGACGGGACAGGGGGTCACTATGGCTACACCTTC	CASRLDGTGGHYGYTF
TRBV6-5	TRBD2	once	TRBJ2-3	TGTGCCAGCATACCCGGACTAGCGGGGCCAGATACGCAGTATTTT	CASIPGLAGPDTQYF
TRBV9	TRBD1	-	TRBJ2-7	TGTGCCAGCAGCGCCGGGACAGGGAACTACGAGCAGTACTTC	CASSAGTGNYEQYF
TRBV27	-	-	TRBJ2-1	TGTGCCAGCAGTTTATCCCGGAATGAGCAGTTCTTC	CASSLSRNEQFF
TRBV11-2	-	-	TRBJ2-3	TGTGCCAGCAGCTCACTACGGAACACAGATACGCAGTATTTT	CASSSLRNTDTQYF
TRBV2	-	-	TRBJ1-2	TGTGCCAGCAGTGAAACCAGGAACTATGGCTACACCTTC	CASSETRNYGYTF
TRBV6-6	TRBD2	-	TRBJ2-7	TGTGCCAGCAGTATGACCCCTAGCGGAAGAACCTACGAGCAGTACTTC	CASSMTPSGRTYEQYF
TRBV5-8	-	once	TRBJ1-2	TGTGCCAGCAGCTCGAGCCTCAGGGGCTACACCTTC	CASSSSLRGYTF
TRBV13	-	-	TRBJ2-1	TGTGCCAGCAGCTTAGCGGCGGGAAGCCCCTCCTACAATGAGCAGTTCTTC	CASSLAAGSPSYNEQFF
TRBV28	TRBD2	-	TRBJ2-1	TGTGCCAGCAGTCCCTTAGGGGCTAGCGGAGAAAACAATGAGCAGTTCTTC	CASSPLGASGENNEQFF
TRBV5-4	-	-	TRBJ2-5	TGTGCCAGCAGTTCATTGTACCAGGGAAATCAAGAGACCCAGTACTTC	CASSSLYQGNQETQYF
TRBV7-8	TRBD2	-	TRBJ2-3	TGTGCCAGCAGCTTTAAGCGGGGGGTGGGAGATACGCAGTATTTT	CASSFKRGVGDTQYF
TRBV27	TRBD2	-	TRBJ2-7	TGTGCCAGCAGTAGCGGGAGGGCCTTCTACGAGCAGTACTTC	CASSSGRAFYEQYF